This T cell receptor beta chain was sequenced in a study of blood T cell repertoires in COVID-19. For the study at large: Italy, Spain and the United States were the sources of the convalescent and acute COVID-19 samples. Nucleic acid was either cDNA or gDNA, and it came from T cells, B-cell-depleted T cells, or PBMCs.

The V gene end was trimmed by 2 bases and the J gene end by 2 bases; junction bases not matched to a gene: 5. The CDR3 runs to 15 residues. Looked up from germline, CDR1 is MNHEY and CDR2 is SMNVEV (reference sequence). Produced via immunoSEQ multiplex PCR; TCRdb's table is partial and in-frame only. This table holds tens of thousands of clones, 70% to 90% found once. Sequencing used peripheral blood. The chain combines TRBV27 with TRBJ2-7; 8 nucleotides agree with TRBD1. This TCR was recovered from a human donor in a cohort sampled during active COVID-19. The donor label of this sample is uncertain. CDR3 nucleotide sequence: TGTGCCAGCAGTTTAATCGCAGGGGGCCCCTACGAGCAGTACTTC. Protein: CASSLIAGGPYEQYF.